This TCR beta chain was found in a study of long-term antiretroviral therapy in people with HIV. Run at survey level, the immunoSEQ assay was version v3.0. The method was immunoSEQ multiplex PCR; TCRdb's version includes in-frame clones alone and lacks a portion of them. The repertoire has 25,000 to 30,000 clones, just over 85% of them found once; the top ten carry approximately 4.8%. J lost 7 bases, V lost 8 bases, and 10 bases had no gene match. CDR3 length equals 13 residues. Germline CDR1 is LNHNV and CDR2 is YYDKDF (reference sequence). Sequences were derived from unsorted PBMCs, sampled 0.8 years after starting antiretroviral therapy. The receptor was derived from a woman in her 30s with HIV. The chain employs TRBV15 and TRBJ2-5, with 7 positions matching TRBD2. The CDR3 DNA reads as TGTGCCACCCTCCAGGGAGGGTACGGGACCCAGTACTTC. It specifies CATLQGGYGTQYF.